A single sample gave rise to the 5 T cell receptor beta chains below, sequenced in a study of OX40 agonist ivuxolimab in advanced cancers. The table came from immunoSEQ multiplex PCR; TCRdb's copy has only in-frame clones and leaves some out. The sample consists of under 50,000 clones, approximately 90% of them appearing once. Sequencing used CD4+ or CD8+ T cells sorted from blood, obtained in a trial of the OX40 agonist ivuxolimab. The receptors here all came from an adult with an advanced solid tumor such as melanoma, head and neck, liver or kidney cancer.

The chain recombines TRBV4-1 with TRBJ2-3; unclear D gene. V was pared by 0 bases and J by 9 bases, with 13 bases between. The CDR3 is made up of 14 amino acids. Germline V gene data show CDR1 as MGHRA and CDR2 as YSYEKL. CDR3 protein: CASSQERLVGTQYF. For the CDR3, the DNA is TGCGCCAGCAGCCAAGAAAGGTTAGTTGGGACGCAGTATTTT.

This chain uses TRBV19 with TRBJ1-4; D gene ambiguous. The CDR3 consists of 12 residues. Trimming stripped 6 bases from V and 8 bases from J, with 10 bases between. Germline CDR1 is LNHDA and CDR2 is SQIVND (reference sequence). The CDR3 loop reads CASSRLGEKLFF. DNA of the CDR3: TGTGCCAGTAGCCGCCTCGGGGAAAAACTGTTTTTT.

The chain has TRBV11-2 and TRBJ2-7; 8 nucleotides match TRBD2. The germline gives CDR1 SGHAT, CDR2 FQNNGV. With V trimmed by 0 bases and J by 4 bases, 5 bases remained unmatched. This CDR3 spans 15 amino acids. CDR3 nucleotide sequence: TGTGCCAGCAGCTTAGAGCCCAGCGGGAGTTACGAGCAGTACTTC. This codes for CASSLEPSGSYEQYF.

This clone has more than one count but fewer than ten. V usage is TRBV6-5 and J usage is TRBJ1-1; unclear D gene. The CDR3 spans 14 residues. The germline CDR1 and CDR2 sequences are MNHEY and SVGAGI. Trimming removed 5 bases at V and 0 bases at J, with 10 bases between. CDR3 DNA: TGTGCCAGCAGTCCACAACCCGTGAACACTGAAGCTTTCTTT. Amino acid sequence: CASSPQPVNTEAFF.

The chain recombines TRBV19 with TRBJ2-5, with D perhaps matching TRBD1 (5 bases). This CDR3 contains 14 residues. The germline gives CDR1 LNHDA, CDR2 SQIVND (reference sequence). Trimming left V 2 bases short and J 5 bases short, with 12 bases between. The CDR3 DNA reads as TGTGCCAGTAGTATAACCGGGTCAGGGGAGACCCAGTACTTC. This sequence encodes CASSITGSGETQYF.